This T cell receptor beta chain emerged from a study of OX40 agonist ivuxolimab in advanced cancers. Study overall: Six ivuxolimab dose levels, 0.01 to 10 mg/kg, were given intravenously every 2 weeks. Patients in dose escalation had liver, melanoma, kidney or head and neck cancers. People who had prior anti-PD-1, anti-PD-L1 or anti-CTLA-4 therapy could take part, and around 43% had some.

Note on this clone: The antigen remains undetermined.

Between the trimmed V and J ends, which lost 4 bases and 5 bases, there was a span of 22 bases. Germline V gene data show CDR1 as LNHDA and CDR2 as SQIVND (reference sequence). The CDR3 runs 17 residues. Study-level results: Averaged across samples, CD8+ T cells carried more expanded clones than CD4+ did.

Data came from immunoSEQ multiplex PCR; TCRdb stores just in-frame clones and leaves some out. The sample lists roughly 120,000 clones; approximately 90% were seen once. The chain employs TRBV19 and TRBJ2-3; weak D call: TRBD2 (7 bases). Source: CD4+ or CD8+ T cells sorted from blood, taken in a trial of the OX40 agonist ivuxolimab. This TCR was recovered from an adult with an advanced solid tumor such as melanoma, head and neck, liver or kidney cancer. CDR3 sequence reads: CASSTRISGGRGDTQYF. For the CDR3, the DNA is TGTGCCAGTAGTACCCGTATTTCGGGGGGCCGGGGAGATACGCAGTATTTT.